This T cell receptor beta chain appears in the sequencing data of a study of control samples from healthy donors and cancer patients. V lost 5 bases, J lost 5 bases, and 4 bases lay in between. Germline CDR1 reads SGHDN; CDR2 reads FVKESK. The CDR3 has 11 residues. The repertoire was sequenced with immunoSEQ multiplex PCR; TCRdb's copy has only in-frame clones and lacks some. In the table there are roughly 450,000 clones, 75% to 95% of which are singletons. The chain joins TRBV14 to TRBJ2-1; no definite D call. Sequencing was performed on PBMCs. The clonotype was recovered from a man between 40 and 49 years old with head and neck cancer. The CDR3: CASSFNNEQFF. In DNA form, the CDR3 reads TGTGCCAGCAGCTTTAACAATGAGCAGTTCTTC.